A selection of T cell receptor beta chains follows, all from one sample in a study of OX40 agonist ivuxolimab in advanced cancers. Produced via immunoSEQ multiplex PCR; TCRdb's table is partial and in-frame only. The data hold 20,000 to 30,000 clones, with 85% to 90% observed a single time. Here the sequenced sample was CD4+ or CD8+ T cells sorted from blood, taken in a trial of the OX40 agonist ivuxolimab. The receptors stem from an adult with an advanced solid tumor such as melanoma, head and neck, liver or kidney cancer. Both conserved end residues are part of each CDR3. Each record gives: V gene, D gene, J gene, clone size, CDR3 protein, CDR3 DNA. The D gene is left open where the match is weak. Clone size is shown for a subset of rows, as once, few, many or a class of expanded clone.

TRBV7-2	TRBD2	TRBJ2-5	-	CASSGSGGFQETQYF	TGTGCCAGCAGCGGTAGCGGGGGGTTTCAAGAGACCCAGTACTTC
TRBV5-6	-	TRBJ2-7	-	CASSFGEPDYEQYF	TGTGCCAGCAGCTTCGGGGAGCCTGATTACGAGCAGTACTTC
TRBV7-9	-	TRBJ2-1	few	CASSIEFNEQFF	TGTGCCAGCAGTATTGAGTTCAATGAGCAGTTCTTC
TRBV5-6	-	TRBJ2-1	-	CASSLRNRPFWDEQFF	TGTGCCAGCAGCTTGAGGAACAGGCCTTTTTGGGATGAGCAGTTCTTC
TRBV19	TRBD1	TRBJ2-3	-	CASSLWTGSTDTQYF	TGTGCCAGTAGTCTCTGGACAGGGAGCACAGATACGCAGTATTTT
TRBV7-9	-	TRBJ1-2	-	CASSPPGQGYYGYTF	TGTGCCAGCAGCCCCCCAGGGCAGGGCTACTATGGCTACACCTTC
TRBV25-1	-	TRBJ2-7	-	CASTWDFYEQYF	TGTGCCAGCACCTGGGACTTTTACGAGCAGTACTTC
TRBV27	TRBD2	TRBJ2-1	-	CASSSGTSGRRDNEQFF	TGTGCCAGCAGTTCTGGGACTAGCGGAAGGAGGGACAATGAGCAGTTCTTC
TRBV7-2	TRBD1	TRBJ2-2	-	CASSSPGQGITGELFF	TGTGCCAGCAGCTCTCCGGGACAGGGTATCACCGGGGAGCTGTTTTTT
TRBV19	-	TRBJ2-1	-	CASSIVNNEQFF	TGTGCCAGTAGTATAGTAAACAATGAGCAGTTCTTC
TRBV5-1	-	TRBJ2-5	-	CASSFWAAETQYF	TGCGCCAGCAGCTTTTGGGCGGCTGAGACCCAGTACTTC
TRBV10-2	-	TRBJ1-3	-	CASSVDPYSGNTIYF	TGCGCCAGCAGCGTTGACCCGTACTCTGGAAACACCATATATTTT
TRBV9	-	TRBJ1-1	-	CASSAGTLNTEAFF	TGTGCCAGCAGCGCAGGGACGTTGAACACTGAAGCTTTCTTT
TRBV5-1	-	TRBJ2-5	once	CASSLEAEETQYF	TGCGCCAGCAGCTTGGAGGCGGAAGAGACCCAGTACTTC
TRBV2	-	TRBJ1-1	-	CASRLAMDLNTEAFF	TGTGCCAGCAGACTTGCGATGGACCTCAACACTGAAGCTTTCTTT
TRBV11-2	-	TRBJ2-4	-	CASSLGGVGSKNIQYF	TGTGCCAGCAGCTTAGGGGGTGTGGGCTCGAAAAACATTCAGTACTTC
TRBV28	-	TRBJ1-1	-	CASSFLGVNTEAFF	TGTGCCAGCAGTTTTCTCGGAGTGAACACTGAAGCTTTCTTT
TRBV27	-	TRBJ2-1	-	CASTDYNEQFF	TGTGCCAGCACCGACTACAATGAGCAGTTCTTC
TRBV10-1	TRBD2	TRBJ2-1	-	CAAGLREFHNEQFF	TGCGCCGCAGGGTTGCGGGAGTTCCACAATGAGCAGTTCTTC
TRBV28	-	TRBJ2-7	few	CASSPRDLGSYEQYF	TGTGCCAGCAGTCCCCGGGACCTCGGGTCCTACGAGCAGTACTTC
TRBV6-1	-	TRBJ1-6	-	CAIHGRLLSPLHF	TGTGCCATCCACGGGAGACTACTTTCCCCCCTCCACTTT
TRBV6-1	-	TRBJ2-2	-	CASSERQIYTGELFF	TGTGCCAGCAGTGAAAGGCAGATCTACACCGGGGAGCTGTTTTTT
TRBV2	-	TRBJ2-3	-	CAGGGRLSSTDTQYF	TGTGCGGGGGGGGGCCGCCTTTCTAGCACAGATACGCAGTATTTT
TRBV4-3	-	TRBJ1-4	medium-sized	CASSQGTGSEKLFF	TGCGCCAGCAGCCAGGGCACAGGGAGTGAAAAACTGTTTTTT
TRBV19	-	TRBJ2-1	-	CASSMVPINEQFF	TGTGCCAGTAGTATGGTACCAATCAATGAGCAGTTCTTC
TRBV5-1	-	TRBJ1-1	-	CASSLLAENTEAFF	TGCGCCAGCAGCTTGTTAGCAGAGAACACTGAAGCTTTCTTT
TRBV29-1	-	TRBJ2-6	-	CSVLGELIQSRANVLTF	TGCAGCGTTCTTGGGGAACTAATACAAAGTCGGGCCAACGTCCTGACTTTC
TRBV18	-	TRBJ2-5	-	CASSPDGGTIQETQYF	TGTGCCAGCTCACCGGATGGGGGGACGATTCAGGAGACCCAGTACTTC
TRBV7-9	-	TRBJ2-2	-	CASSPVTGGATGELFF	TGTGCCAGCAGCCCCGTCACTGGGGGAGCGACCGGGGAGCTGTTTTTT
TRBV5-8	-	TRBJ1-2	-	CASSPETENYGYTF	TGTGCCAGCAGCCCGGAGACAGAAAACTATGGCTACACCTTC
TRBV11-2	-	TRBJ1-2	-	CASSSWTSGYTF	TGTGCCAGCAGCTCTTGGACGAGTGGCTACACCTTC
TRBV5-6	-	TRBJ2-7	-	CASSLVLGGINSYEQYF	TGTGCCAGCAGCTTGGTTTTAGGAGGAATTAACTCCTACGAGCAGTACTTC
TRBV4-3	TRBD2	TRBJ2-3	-	CASSQGKRGPTDTQYF	TGCGCCAGCAGCCAAGGGAAGCGGGGGCCCACAGATACGCAGTATTTT
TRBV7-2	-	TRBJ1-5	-	CASSLVVNGQPQHF	TGTGCCAGCAGCTTAGTGGTCAATGGGCAGCCCCAGCATTTT
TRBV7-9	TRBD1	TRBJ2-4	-	CASSYGTGLAKNIQYF	TGTGCCAGCAGCTACGGGACAGGGCTAGCCAAAAACATTCAGTACTTC
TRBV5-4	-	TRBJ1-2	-	CASSLGSESMAYGYTF	TGTGCCAGCAGCTTGGGGTCGGAATCTATGGCCTATGGCTACACCTTC
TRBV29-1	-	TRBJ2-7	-	CSVRSHEQYF	TGCAGCGTAAGGAGCCACGAGCAGTACTTC
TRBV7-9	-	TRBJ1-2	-	CASSLVYGVLHLGYTF	TGTGCCAGCAGCTTAGTATATGGGGTTTTGCATCTCGGCTACACCTTC
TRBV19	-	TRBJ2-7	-	CASTHGRRFYEQYF	TGTGCCAGTACCCACGGAAGGCGGTTCTACGAGCAGTACTTC
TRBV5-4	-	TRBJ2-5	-	CASSHEAQQETQYF	TGTGCCAGCAGCCACGAAGCGCAACAGGAGACCCAGTACTTC
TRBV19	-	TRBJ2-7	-	CASSIGDGVLYEQYF	TGTGCCAGTAGTATAGGAGACGGAGTCTTATACGAGCAGTACTTC
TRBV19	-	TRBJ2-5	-	CASSAGSETQYF	TGTGCCAGTAGTGCAGGGTCAGAGACCCAGTACTTC
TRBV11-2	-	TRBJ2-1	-	CASSLTSGPYNEQFF	TGTGCCAGCAGCTTAACGAGCGGACCTTACAATGAGCAGTTCTTC